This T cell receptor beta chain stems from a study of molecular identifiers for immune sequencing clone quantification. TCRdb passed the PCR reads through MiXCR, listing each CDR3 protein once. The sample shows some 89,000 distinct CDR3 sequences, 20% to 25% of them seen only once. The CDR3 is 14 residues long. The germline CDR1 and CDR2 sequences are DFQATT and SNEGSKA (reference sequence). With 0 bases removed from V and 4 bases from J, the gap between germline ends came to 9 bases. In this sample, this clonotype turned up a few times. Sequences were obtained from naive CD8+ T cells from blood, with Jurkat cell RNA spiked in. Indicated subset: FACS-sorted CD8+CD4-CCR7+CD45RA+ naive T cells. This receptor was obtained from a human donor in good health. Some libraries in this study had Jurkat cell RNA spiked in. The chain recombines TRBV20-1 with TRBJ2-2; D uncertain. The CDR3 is CSARDLFFTGELFF. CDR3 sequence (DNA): TGCAGTGCTAGAGATCTATTTTTCACCGGGGAGCTGTTTTTT.